These 23 T cell receptor beta chains originate from one sample sequenced in a study of monozygotic twins with inflammatory bowel disease. TCRdb re-analyzed the 5' RACE reads; it lists each CDR3 protein once, without DNA. The listing contains over 120,000 distinct CDR3 sequences. The sequenced material came from blood. The receptors shown here come from a human donor with ulcerative colitis or Crohn's disease, or a healthy co-twin of an affected twin (not recorded which).

J is TRBJ1-2 and V is TRBV30; absent DNA, TCRdb's TRBD1 call cannot be checked. Germline CDR1 GTSNPN, CDR2 SVGIG (reference sequence). The length of the CDR3 is 15 residues. The CDR3: CAWSEKGQGHYGYTF.

The chain carries TRBV12-3 or TRBV12-4 and TRBJ2-2. The CDR3 consists of 15 residues. The CDR3 loop reads CASSLSVLRTGELFF.

The chain recombines TRBV5-1 with TRBJ2-1; TCRdb's D call, TRBD2, is unchecked because there is no DNA. Germline CDR1 reads SGHRS; CDR2 reads YFSETQ. CDR3 length: 16 amino acids. The CDR3 loop reads CASSLELAARSNEQFF.

V gene TRBV2 combines with J gene TRBJ1-4; TCRdb indicates TRBD1, and absent DNA this call remains unverified. The CDR3 is 16 residues long. Germline lookup yields CDR1 SNHLY and CDR2 FYNNEI. The CDR3: CASTPEGRGTNEKLFF.

The chain carries TRBV20-1 and TRBJ2-1; TCRdb's D call of TRBD2 is untestable without DNA. Germline V CDR1 and CDR2: DFQATT, SNEGSKA (reference sequence). This CDR3 contains 13 residues. Here the CDR3 reads CSAKPSGRWEQFF.

V is TRBV7-9 and J is TRBJ1-5; with no DNA, the TCRdb D assignment of TRBD1 cannot be verified. Germline V gene sequence: CDR1 SEHNR, CDR2 FQNEAQ (reference sequence). CDR3 length: 15 residues. The CDR3 is CASSLGTGRNQPQHF.

The chain joins TRBV7-9 to TRBJ1-1; TCRdb names TRBD1, which stays unverified in the absence of DNA. The CDR3 extends over 13 amino acids. CDR1 and CDR2 (germline): SEHNR, FQNEAQ (reference sequence). The CDR3 is CASSLDLGAVAFF.

The chain employs TRBV2 and TRBJ2-2; TCRdb's D gene call, TRBD1, goes unchecked for lack of DNA. The CDR3 totals 16 residues. Germline V lookup: CDR1 SNHLY, CDR2 FYNNEI. The CDR3 loop is CAWKGGDEMNTGELFF.

The chain is built from TRBV7-8 and TRBJ1-5. The CDR3 is 13 residues long. Germline V gives CDR1 SGHVS, CDR2 FQNEAQ. Here the CDR3 reads CASNIGRNQPQHF.

The rearrangement joins TRBV4-2 to TRBJ2-2; TCRdb outputs TRBD2, but without DNA this stays unchecked. Germline V CDR1 and CDR2: LGHNA, YNFKEQ. CDR3 length: 17 residues. The CDR3 here is CASSQDGVAGGPPELFF.

This chain joins TRBV5-1 and TRBJ2-7; lacking DNA, the TRBD1 call made by TCRdb goes unchecked. CDR1 and CDR2 (germline): SGHRS, YFSETQ. This CDR3 has 14 residues. This chain's CDR3 is CASRTSGEHYEQYF.

The chain combines TRBV7-2 with TRBJ2-6; TCRdb reports TRBD2, a call that lacks DNA to check it against. Germline V gene lookup returns CDR1 SGHTA and CDR2 FQGNSA. CDR3 length: 17 residues. The CDR3 region is CASILAGGHFGANVLTF. The whole variable domain, remainder taken from reference TRBV7-2 and TRBJ2-6, is GAGVSQSPSNKVTEKGKDVELRCDPISGHTALYWYRQSLGQGLEFLIYFQGNSAPDKSGLPSDRFSAERTGGSVSTLTIQRTQQEDSAVYLCASILAGGHFGANVLTFGAGSRLTVL.

J is TRBJ2-3 and V is TRBV6-1; the D gene TCRdb calls, TRBD2, cannot be checked with no DNA. The CDR3 spans 15 residues. Germline CDR1 MNHNS, CDR2 SASEGT. CDR3 loop: CASTTTGGRLDTQYF.

This rearrangement joins TRBV27 to TRBJ2-3; no DNA is available, so the TRBD2 call from TCRdb remains unchecked. This CDR3 has 13 residues. Germline V CDR1 and CDR2: MNHEY, SMNVEV (reference sequence). The CDR3: CASTAAGADTQYF.

J is TRBJ1-2 and V is TRBV7-9; TCRdb's assignment of TRBD1 cannot be checked, as there is no DNA. Germline loops: CDR1 SEHNR, CDR2 FQNEAQ (reference sequence). The CDR3 runs 17 residues. The CDR3 here is CASSLNRIPGALGGYTF.

This chain uses TRBV7-9 with TRBJ1-5. The CDR3 length is 13 residues. Germline assignment: CDR1 SEHNR and CDR2 FQNEAQ (reference sequence). CDR3: CASSLGVYQPQHF.

The V gene is TRBV5-5, the J gene TRBJ2-1; TCRdb gives TRBD2 as the D gene, but with no DNA this cannot be confirmed. CDR1 SGHKS and CDR2 YYEKEE come from the germline V gene (reference sequence). The CDR3 spans 16 residues. The CDR3 loop is CASSRGLAEGGNEQFF. The whole variable domain, filled in from reference TRBV5-5 and TRBJ2-1, reads DAGVTQSPTHLIKTRGQQVTLRCSPISGHKSVSWYQQVLGQGPQFIFQYYEKEERGRGNFPDRFSARQFPNYSSELNVNALLLGDSALYLCASSRGLAEGGNEQFFGPGTRLTVL.

The V and J genes are TRBV12-3 or TRBV12-4 and TRBJ2-7; TCRdb returns TRBD2, unconfirmable since there is no DNA. The CDR3 contains 14 residues. CDR3 sequence reads: CASNIAGGSYEQYF.

The gene calls are TRBV9 and TRBJ1-2. This CDR3 contains 14 residues. Germline-derived CDR1 and CDR2 are SGDLS and YYNGEE. The CDR3 sequence is CASSVGGGGYGYTF.

The rearrangement links TRBV20-1 to TRBJ1-5; the TCRdb D gene call, TRBD1, has no DNA to confirm it. Germline lookup yields CDR1 DFQATT and CDR2 SNEGSKA (reference sequence). This CDR3 has 13 amino acids. The CDR3 here is CSARRQGGQPQHF.

The V call is TRBV27, the J call TRBJ2-1; TCRdb indicates TRBD2, and absent DNA this call remains unverified. The CDR3 consists of 15 residues. Germline CDR1 reads MNHEY; CDR2 reads SMNVEV (reference sequence). The CDR3: CASSSTSFPRHEQFF.

The chain couples TRBV12-3 or TRBV12-4 to TRBJ2-3; TCRdb selects TRBD2, and the lack of DNA leaves this call unchecked. The CDR3 runs 15 residues. This CDR3 reads CASSLGPSRVDTQYF.

The chain employs TRBV11-2 and TRBJ2-1. The CDR3 covers 12 residues. Germline-derived CDR1 and CDR2 are SGHAT and FQNNGV. The CDR3 sequence: CASSLRTNEQFF. The full variable domain, completed using reference TRBV11-2 and TRBJ2-1, is EAGVAQSPRYKIIEKRQSVAFWCNPISGHATLYWYQQILGQGPKLLIQFQNNGVVDDSQLPKDRFSAERLKGVDSTLKIQPAKLEDSAVYLCASSLRTNEQFFGPGTRLTVL.